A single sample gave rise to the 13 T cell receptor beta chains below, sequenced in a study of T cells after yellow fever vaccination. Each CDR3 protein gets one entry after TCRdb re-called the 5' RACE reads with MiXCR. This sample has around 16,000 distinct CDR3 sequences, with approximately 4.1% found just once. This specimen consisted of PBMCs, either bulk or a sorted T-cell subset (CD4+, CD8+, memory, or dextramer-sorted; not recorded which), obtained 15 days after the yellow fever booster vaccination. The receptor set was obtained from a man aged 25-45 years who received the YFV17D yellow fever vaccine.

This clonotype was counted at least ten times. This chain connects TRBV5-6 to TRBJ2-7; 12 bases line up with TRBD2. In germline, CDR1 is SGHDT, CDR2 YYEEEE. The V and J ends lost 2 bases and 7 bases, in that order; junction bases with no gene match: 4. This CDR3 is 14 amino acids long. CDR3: CASSLLAGGDEQYF. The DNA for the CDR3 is TGTGCCAGCAGCTTACTAGCGGGAGGAGATGAGCAGTACTTC.

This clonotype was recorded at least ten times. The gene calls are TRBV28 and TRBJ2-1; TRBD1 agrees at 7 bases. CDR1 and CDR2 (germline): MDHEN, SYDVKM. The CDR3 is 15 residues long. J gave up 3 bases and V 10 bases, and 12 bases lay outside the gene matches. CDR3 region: CATDPRTGGYNEQFF. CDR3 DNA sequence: TGTGCCACCGACCCGAGGACAGGCGGCTACAATGAGCAGTTCTTC. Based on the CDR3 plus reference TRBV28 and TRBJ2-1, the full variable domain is DVKVTQSSRYLVKRTGEKVFLECVQDMDHENMFWYRQDPGLGLRLIYFSYDVKMKEKGDIPEGYSVSREKKERFSLILESASTNQTSMYLCATDPRTGGYNEQFFGPGTRLTVL.

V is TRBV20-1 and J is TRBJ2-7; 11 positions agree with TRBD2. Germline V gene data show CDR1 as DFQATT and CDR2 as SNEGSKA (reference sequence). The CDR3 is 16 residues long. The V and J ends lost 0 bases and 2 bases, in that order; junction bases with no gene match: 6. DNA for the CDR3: TGCAGTGCTAGAGATCTTAGCGGGAGGGCCCCCTACGAGCAGTACTTC. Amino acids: CSARDLSGRAPYEQYF.

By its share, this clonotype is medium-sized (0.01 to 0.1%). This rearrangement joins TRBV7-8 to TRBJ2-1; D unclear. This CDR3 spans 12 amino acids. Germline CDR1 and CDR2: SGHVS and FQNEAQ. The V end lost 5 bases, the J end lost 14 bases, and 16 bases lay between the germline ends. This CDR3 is CASSLDRVSKFF. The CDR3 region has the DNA TGTGCCAGCAGCCTCGATAGGGTTAGCAAGTTCTTC.

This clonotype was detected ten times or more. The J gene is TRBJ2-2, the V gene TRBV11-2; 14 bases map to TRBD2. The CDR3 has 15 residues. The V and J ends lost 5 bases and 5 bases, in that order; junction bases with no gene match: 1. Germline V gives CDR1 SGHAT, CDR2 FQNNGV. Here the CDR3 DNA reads TGTGCCAGCAGCAGACTAGCGGGAGGGACCGGGGAGCTGTTTTTT. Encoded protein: CASSRLAGGTGELFF. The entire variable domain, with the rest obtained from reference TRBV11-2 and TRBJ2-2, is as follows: EAGVAQSPRYKIIEKRQSVAFWCNPISGHATLYWYQQILGQGPKLLIQFQNNGVVDDSQLPKDRFSAERLKGVDSTLKIQPAKLEDSAVYLCASSRLAGGTGELFFGEGSRLTVL.

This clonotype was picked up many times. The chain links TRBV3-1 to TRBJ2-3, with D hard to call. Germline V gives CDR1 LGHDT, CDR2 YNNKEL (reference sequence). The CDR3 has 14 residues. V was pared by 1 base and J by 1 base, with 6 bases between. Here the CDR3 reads CASSQASRTDTQYF. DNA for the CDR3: TGTGCCAGCAGCCAAGCGAGCCGCACAGATACGCAGTATTTT.

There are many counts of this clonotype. This CDR3 reads CASSQVFGNYEQYF. CDR3 nucleotide sequence: TGCGCCAGCAGCCAAGTTTTTGGAAACTACGAGCAGTACTTC. V is TRBV4-3 and J is TRBJ2-7, with D uncertain. Germline assignment: CDR1 LGHNA and CDR2 YSLEER. V was trimmed by 1 base and J by 3 bases, leaving 10 bases between them. The length of the CDR3 is 14 residues.

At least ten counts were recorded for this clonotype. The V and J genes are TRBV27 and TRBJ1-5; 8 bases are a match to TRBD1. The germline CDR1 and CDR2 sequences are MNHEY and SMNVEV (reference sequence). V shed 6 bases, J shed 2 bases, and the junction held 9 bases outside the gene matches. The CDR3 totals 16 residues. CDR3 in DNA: TGTGCCAGCAGAGATAGACAGGGGCGATGCAATCAGCCCCAGCATTTT. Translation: CASRDRQGRCNQPQHF.

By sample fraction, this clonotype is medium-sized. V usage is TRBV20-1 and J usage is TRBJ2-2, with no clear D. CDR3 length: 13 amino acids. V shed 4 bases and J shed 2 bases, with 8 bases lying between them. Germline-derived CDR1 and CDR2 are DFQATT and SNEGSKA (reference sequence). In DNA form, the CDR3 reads TGCAGTGCTACGTCGACCAACACCGGGGAGCTGTTTTTT. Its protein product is CSATSTNTGELFF.

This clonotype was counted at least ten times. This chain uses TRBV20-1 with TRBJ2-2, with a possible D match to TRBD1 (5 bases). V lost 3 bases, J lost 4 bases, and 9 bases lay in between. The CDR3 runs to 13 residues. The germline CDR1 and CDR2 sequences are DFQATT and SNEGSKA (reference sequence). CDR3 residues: CSARDGATGELFF. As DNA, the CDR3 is TGCAGTGCTAGGGATGGGGCCACCGGGGAGCTGTTTTTT.

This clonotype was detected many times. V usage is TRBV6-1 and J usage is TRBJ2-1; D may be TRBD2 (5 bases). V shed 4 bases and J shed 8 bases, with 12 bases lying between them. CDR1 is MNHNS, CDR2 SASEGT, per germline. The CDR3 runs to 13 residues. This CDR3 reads CASSGRGPYEQFF. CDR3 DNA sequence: TGTGCCAGCAGTGGCCGAGGGCCCTATGAGCAGTTCTTC.

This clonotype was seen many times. Here the CDR3 DNA reads TGTGCCAGCAGTTATAACGGGGGCAATCAGCCCCAGCATTTT. Translating it yields CASSYNGGNQPQHF. The chain has TRBV6-5 and TRBJ1-5; D unresolved. V was trimmed by 3 bases and J by 2 bases, leaving 8 bases between them. Germline CDR1 is MNHEY and CDR2 is SVGAGI. The CDR3 extends over 14 amino acids.

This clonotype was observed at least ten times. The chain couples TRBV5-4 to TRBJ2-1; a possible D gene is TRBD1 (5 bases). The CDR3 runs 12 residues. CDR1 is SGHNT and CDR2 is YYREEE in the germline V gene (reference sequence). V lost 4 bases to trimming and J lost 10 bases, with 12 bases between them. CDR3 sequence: CASSGALREQFF. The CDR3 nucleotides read TGTGCCAGCAGCGGGGCTCTTCGAGAGCAGTTCTTC. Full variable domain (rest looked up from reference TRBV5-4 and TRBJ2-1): ETGVTQSPTHLIKTRGQQVTLRCSSQSGHNTVSWYQQALGQGPQFIFQYYREEENGRGNFPPRFSGLQFPNYSSELNVNALELDDSALYLCASSGALREQFFGPGTRLTVL.